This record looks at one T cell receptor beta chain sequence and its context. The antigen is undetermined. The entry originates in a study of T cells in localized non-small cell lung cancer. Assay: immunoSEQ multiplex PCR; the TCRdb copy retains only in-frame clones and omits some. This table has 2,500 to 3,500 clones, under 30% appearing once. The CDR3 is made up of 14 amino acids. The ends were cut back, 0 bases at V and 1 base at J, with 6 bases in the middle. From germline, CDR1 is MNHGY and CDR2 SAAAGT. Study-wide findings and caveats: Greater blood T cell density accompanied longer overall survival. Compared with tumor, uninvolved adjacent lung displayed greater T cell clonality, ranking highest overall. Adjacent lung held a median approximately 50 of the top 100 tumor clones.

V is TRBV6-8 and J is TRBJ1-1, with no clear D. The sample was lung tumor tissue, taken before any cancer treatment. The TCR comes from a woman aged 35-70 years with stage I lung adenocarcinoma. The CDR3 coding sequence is TGTGCCAGCAGTTACTCCGAGGGGAACACTGAAGCTTTCTTT. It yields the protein CASSYSEGNTEAFF.